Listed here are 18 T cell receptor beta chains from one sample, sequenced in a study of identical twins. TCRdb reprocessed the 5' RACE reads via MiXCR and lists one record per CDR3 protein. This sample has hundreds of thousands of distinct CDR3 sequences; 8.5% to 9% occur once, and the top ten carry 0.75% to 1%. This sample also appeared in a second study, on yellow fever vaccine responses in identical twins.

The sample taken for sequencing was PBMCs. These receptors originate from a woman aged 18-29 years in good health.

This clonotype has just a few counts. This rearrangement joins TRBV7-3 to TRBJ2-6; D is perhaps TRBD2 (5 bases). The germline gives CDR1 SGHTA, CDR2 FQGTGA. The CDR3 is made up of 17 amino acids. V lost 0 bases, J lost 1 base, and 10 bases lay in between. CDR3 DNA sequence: TGTGCCAGCAGCTTAACCCTACGGGGTTCTGGGGCCAACGTCCTGACTTTC. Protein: CASSLTLRGSGANVLTF.

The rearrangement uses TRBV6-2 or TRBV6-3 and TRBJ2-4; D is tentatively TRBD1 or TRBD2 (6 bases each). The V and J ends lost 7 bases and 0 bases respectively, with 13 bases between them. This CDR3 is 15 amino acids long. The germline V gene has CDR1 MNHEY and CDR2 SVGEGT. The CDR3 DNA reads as TGTGCCAGCATGGGGGCGGGATTAGCCAAAAACATTCAGTACTTC. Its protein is CASMGAGLAKNIQYF.

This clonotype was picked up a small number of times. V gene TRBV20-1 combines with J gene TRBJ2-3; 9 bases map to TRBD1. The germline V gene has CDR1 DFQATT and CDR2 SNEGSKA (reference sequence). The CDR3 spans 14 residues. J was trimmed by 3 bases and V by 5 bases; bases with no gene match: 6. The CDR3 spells CSAPWTGETDTQYF. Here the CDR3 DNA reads TGCAGTGCTCCTTGGACAGGGGAGACAGATACGCAGTATTTT.

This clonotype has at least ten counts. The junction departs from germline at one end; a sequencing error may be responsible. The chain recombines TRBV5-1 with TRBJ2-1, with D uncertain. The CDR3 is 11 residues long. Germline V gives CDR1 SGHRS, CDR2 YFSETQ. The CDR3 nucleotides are TGTGCCAGCAGATCTTACAATGAGCAGTTCTTC. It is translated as CASRSYNEQFF.

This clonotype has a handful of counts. The CDR3: CASSKRQGSNEQYF. The CDR3 nucleotides are TGTGCCAGCAGCAAACGACAGGGTTCGAACGAGCAGTACTTC. V and J are TRBV11-2 and TRBJ2-7; 7 bases match TRBD1. The CDR3 has 14 amino acids. CDR1 is SGHAT, CDR2 FQNNGV, per germline. Losses at the gene ends were 5 bases for V and 5 bases for J; bases not matched to a gene: 9.

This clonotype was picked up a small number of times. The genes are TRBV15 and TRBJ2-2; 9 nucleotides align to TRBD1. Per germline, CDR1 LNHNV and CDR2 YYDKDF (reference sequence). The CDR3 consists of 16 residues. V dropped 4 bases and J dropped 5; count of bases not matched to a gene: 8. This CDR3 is CATSIGTGTTTGELFF. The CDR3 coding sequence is TGTGCCACCAGCATCGGGACAGGGACAACTACCGGGGAGCTGTTTTTT.

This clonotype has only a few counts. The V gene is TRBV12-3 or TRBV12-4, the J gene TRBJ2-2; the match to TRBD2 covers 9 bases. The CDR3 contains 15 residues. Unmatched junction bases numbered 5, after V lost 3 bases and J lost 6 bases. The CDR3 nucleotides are TGTGCCAGCAGTTTGAATCGCGGGAGGGCCGGGGAGCTGTTTTTT. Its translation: CASSLNRGRAGELFF.

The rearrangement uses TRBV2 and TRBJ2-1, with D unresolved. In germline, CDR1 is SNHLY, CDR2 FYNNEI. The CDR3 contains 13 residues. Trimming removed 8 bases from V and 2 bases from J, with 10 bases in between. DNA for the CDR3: TGTGCCAGCTTATACTCCGCCTACAATGAGCAGTTCTTC. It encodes CASLYSAYNEQFF.

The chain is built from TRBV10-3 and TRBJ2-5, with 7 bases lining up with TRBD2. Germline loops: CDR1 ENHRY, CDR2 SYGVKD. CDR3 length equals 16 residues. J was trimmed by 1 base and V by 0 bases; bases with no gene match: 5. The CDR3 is CAISESSGAIQETQYF. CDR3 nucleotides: TGTGCCATCAGTGAGTCGAGCGGGGCGATCCAAGAGACCCAGTACTTC.

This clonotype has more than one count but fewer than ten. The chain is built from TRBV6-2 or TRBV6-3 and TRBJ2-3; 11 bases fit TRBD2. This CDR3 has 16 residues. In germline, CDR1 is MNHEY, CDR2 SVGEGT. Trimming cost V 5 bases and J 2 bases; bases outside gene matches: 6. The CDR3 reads CASSPLAGVVTDTQYF. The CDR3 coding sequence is TGTGCCAGCAGTCCACTAGCGGGAGTAGTCACAGATACGCAGTATTTT.

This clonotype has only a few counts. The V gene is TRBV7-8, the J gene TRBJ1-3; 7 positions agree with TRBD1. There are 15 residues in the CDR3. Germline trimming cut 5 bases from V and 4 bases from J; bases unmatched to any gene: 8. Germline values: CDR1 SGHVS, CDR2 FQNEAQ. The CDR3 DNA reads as TGTGCCAGCAGCACAACAGGGGTGGTCGGAAACACCATATATTTT. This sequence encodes CASSTTGVVGNTIYF. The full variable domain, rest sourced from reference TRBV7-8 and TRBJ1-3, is GAGVSQSPRYKVAKRGQDVALRCDPISGHVSLFWYQQALGQGPEFLTYFQNEAQLDKSGLPSDRFFAERPEGSVSTLKIQRTQQEDSAVYLCASSTTGVVGNTIYFGEGSWLTVV.

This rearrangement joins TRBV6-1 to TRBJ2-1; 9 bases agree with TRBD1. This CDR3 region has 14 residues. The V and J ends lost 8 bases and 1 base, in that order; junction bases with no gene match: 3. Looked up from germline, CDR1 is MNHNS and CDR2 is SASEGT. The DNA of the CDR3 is TGTGCCAGCGGTGGGACAGGGTCCTACAATGAGCAGTTCTTC. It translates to CASGGTGSYNEQFF.

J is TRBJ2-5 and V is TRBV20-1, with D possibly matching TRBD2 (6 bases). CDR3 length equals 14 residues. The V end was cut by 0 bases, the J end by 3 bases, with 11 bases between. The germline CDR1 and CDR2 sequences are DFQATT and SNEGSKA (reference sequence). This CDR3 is CSARDWASEETQYF. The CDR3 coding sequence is TGCAGTGCTAGAGATTGGGCTAGCGAAGAGACCCAGTACTTC.

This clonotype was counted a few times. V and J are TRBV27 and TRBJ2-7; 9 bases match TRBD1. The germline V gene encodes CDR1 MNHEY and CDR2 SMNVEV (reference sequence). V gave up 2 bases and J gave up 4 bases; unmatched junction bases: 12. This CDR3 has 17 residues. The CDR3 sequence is CASSLKGLGTGPYEQYF. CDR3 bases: TGTGCCAGCAGTTTAAAGGGTCTCGGGACAGGGCCATACGAGCAGTACTTC.

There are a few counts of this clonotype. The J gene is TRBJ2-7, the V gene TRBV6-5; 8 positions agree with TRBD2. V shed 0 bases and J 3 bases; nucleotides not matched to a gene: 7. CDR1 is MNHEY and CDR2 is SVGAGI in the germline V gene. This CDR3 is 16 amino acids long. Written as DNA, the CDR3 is TGTGCCAGCAGTTACTCCTTCGGGAGGGATAGCTACGAGCAGTACTTC. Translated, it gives CASSYSFGRDSYEQYF.

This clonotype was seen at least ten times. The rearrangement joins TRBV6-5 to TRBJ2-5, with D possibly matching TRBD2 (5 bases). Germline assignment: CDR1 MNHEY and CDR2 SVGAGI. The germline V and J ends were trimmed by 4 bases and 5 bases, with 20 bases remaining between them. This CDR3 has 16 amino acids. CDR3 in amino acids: CASSLLVPSPRETQYF. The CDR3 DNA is TGTGCCAGCAGTTTATTAGTTCCTAGCCCACGGGAGACCCAGTACTTC.

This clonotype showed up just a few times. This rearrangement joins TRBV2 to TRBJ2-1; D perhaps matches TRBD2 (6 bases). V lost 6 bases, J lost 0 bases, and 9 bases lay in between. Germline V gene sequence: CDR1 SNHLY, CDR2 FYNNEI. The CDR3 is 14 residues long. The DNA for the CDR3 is TGTGCCAGCAGGGAGGGGCTCTCCTACAATGAGCAGTTCTTC. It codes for CASREGLSYNEQFF.

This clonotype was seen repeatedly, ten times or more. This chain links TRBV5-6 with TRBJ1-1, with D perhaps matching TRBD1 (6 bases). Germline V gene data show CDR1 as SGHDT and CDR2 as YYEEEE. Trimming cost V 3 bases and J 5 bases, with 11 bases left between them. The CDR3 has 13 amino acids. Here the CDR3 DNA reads TGTGCCAGCAGCTACGCTCAGGGGACTGAAGCTTTCTTT. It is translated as CASSYAQGTEAFF.